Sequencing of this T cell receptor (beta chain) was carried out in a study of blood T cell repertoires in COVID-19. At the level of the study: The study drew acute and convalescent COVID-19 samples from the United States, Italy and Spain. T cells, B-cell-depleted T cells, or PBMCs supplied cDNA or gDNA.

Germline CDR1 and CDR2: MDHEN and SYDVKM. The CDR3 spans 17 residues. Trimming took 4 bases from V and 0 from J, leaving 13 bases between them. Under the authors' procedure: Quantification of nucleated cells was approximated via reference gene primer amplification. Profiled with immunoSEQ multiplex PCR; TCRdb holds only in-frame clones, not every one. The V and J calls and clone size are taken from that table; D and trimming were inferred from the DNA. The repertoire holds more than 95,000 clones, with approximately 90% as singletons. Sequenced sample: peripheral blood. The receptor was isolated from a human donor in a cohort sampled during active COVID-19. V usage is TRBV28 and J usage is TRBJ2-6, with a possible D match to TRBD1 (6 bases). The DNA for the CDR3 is TGTGCCAGCAGTTCCTCTACAGGGTCCTCTGGGGCCAACGTCCTGACTTTC. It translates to CASSSSTGSSGANVLTF.